Listed below are T cell receptor beta chains from one sample, sequenced in a study of tumor-infiltrating lymphocytes in oesophageal squamous cell carcinoma. MiXCR was run by TCRdb on the PCR reads, yielding one entry per CDR3 protein. The table lists 15,000 to 20,000 distinct CDR3 sequences, roughly 42% of them singletons. The sequenced sample consisted of esophageal tumor tissue. These TCRs come from a male donor with esophageal squamous cell carcinoma. Each CDR3 is given with its conserved first and last residue. The D gene is left open where the match is weak. The size of a clone is reported for some rows only, either as once, few or many, or as a class for expanded clones.

J: TRBJ2-3; size: many; D: -; V: TRBV11-1; CDR3: CASSLGPGADTQYF; DNA: TGTGCCAGCAGCTTAGGTCCCGGGGCAGATACGCAGTATTTT
J: TRBJ2-3; size: few; D: -; V: TRBV7-2; CDR3: CASSSVGDTQYF; DNA: TGTGCCAGCAGCTCAGTAGGAGATACGCAGTATTTT
J: TRBJ1-1; size: -; D: -; V: TRBV7-8; CDR3: CASSLVSFPYAEAFF; DNA: TGTGCCAGCAGCTTAGTTTCGTTCCCCTACGCTGAAGCTTTCTTT
J: TRBJ1-4; size: -; D: -; V: TRBV12-3/TRBV12-4; CDR3: CASRTGTINEKLFF; DNA: TGTGCCAGCAGGACCGGGACAATTAATGAAAAACTGTTTTTT
J: TRBJ2-7; size: -; D: TRBD1; V: TRBV7-9; CDR3: CASSLETGSHEQYF; DNA: TGTGCCAGCAGCTTAGAGACAGGGAGCCACGAGCAGTACTTC
J: TRBJ2-7; size: -; D: TRBD1; V: TRBV7-2; CDR3: CASSSGTGRYEQYF; DNA: TGTGCCAGCAGCTCCGGGACAGGGAGGTACGAGCAGTACTTC
J: TRBJ2-1; size: few; D: TRBD2; V: TRBV11-2; CDR3: CASSLGLAGNEQFF; DNA: TGTGCCAGCAGCTTAGGACTAGCCGGTAATGAGCAGTTCTTC
J: TRBJ2-3; size: many; D: -; V: TRBV11-2; CDR3: CASSQGRVTDTQYF; DNA: TGTGCCAGCAGCCAGGGACGGGTAACAGATACGCAGTATTTT
J: TRBJ2-2; size: once; D: -; V: TRBV7-8; CDR3: CASSLAGGPLTGELFF; DNA: TGTGCCAGCAGCTTAGCGGGGGGGCCTCTCACCGGGGAGCTGTTTTTT
J: TRBJ2-5; size: -; D: TRBD1; V: TRBV7-9; CDR3: CASTAAGTGLLDTQYF; DNA: TGTGCCAGCACTGCCGCCGGGACAGGGCTCCTTGATACGCAGTACTTC
J: TRBJ1-1; size: -; D: -; V: TRBV6-4; CDR3: CASSPGPGVVTEAFF; DNA: TGTGCCAGCAGCCCGGGACCCGGAGTCGTCACTGAAGCTTTCTTT
J: TRBJ2-1; size: few; D: -; V: TRBV7-9; CDR3: CASSWLVSNEQFF; DNA: TGTGCCAGCAGCTGGCTAGTTAGTAATGAGCAGTTCTTC
J: TRBJ2-5; size: -; D: TRBD1; V: TRBV4-1; CDR3: CASTGQGDETQYF; DNA: TGCGCCAGCACGGGACAGGGGGACGAGACCCAGTACTTC
J: TRBJ2-3; size: few; D: -; V: TRBV7-6; CDR3: CASSLIQRGGGWDTQYF; DNA: TGTGCCAGCAGCTTAATTCAACGGGGAGGGGGATGGGATACGCAGTATTTT
J: TRBJ1-1; size: -; D: -; V: TRBV7-9; CDR3: CASSVKVDTEAFF; DNA: TGTGCCAGCAGCGTGAAAGTCGACACTGAAGCTTTCTTT
J: TRBJ2-7; size: -; D: TRBD1; V: TRBV20-1; CDR3: CSARGQGRYEQYF; DNA: TGCAGTGCTAGGGGACAGGGTCGCTACGAGCAGTACTTC
J: TRBJ2-2; size: once; D: TRBD1; V: TRBV6-5; CDR3: CASTEGATGELFF; DNA: TGTGCCAGCACTGAGGGGGCCACCGGGGAGCTGTTTTTT
J: TRBJ1-2; size: -; D: TRBD1; V: TRBV7-3; CDR3: CASRPTGDVGYGYTF; DNA: TGTGCCAGCAGGCCTACAGGGGACGTAGGCTATGGCTACACCTTC
J: TRBJ2-7; size: -; D: TRBD1; V: TRBV12-3/TRBV12-4; CDR3: CASSLGAGGAYEQYF; DNA: TGTGCCAGCAGTTTAGGGGCAGGGGGCGCGTACGAGCAGTACTTC
J: TRBJ1-2; size: medium-sized; D: TRBD1; V: TRBV10-3; CDR3: CAISEADRGQIGYTF; DNA: TGTGCCATCAGTGAGGCCGACAGGGGGCAAATTGGCTACACCTTC
J: TRBJ2-7; size: -; D: TRBD2; V: TRBV7-4; CDR3: CASSPRTSLNEQYF; DNA: TGTGCCAGCAGCCCCAGGACTAGCTTGAATGAGCAGTACTTC
J: TRBJ2-1; size: medium-sized; D: -; V: TRBV7-6; CDR3: CASSLGSGGARDNEQFF; DNA: TGTGCCAGCAGCTTAGGATCCGGGGGCGCGCGGGACAATGAGCAGTTCTTC
J: TRBJ2-5; size: -; D: -; V: TRBV7-2; CDR3: CASRKDPSRQETQYF; DNA: TGTGCCAGCAGAAAGGACCCCTCACGACAAGAGACCCAGTACTTC
J: TRBJ2-6; size: -; D: TRBD2; V: TRBV7-6; CDR3: CASSPGGRTGELYF; DNA: TGTGCTAGCAGCCCCGGGGGGAGGACCGGGGAGCTGTACTTC
J: TRBJ1-2; size: few; D: -; V: TRBV7-6; CDR3: CASSSGQSNYGYTF; DNA: TGTGCCAGCAGCTCAGGACAGTCTAACTATGGCTACACCTTC
J: TRBJ2-5; size: many; D: -; V: TRBV2; CDR3: CASRGGSETQYF; DNA: TGTGCCAGCAGAGGGGGTTCAGAGACCCAGTACTTC
J: TRBJ2-1; size: -; D: TRBD2; V: TRBV2; CDR3: CASSHWTSGTYNEQFF; DNA: TGTGCCAGCAGCCACTGGACTAGCGGGACGTACAATGAGCAGTTCTTC
J: TRBJ2-3; size: few; D: -; V: TRBV7-9; CDR3: CASSFGGNTDTQYF; DNA: TGTGCCAGCAGCTTCGGCGGGAACACAGATACGCAGTATTTT
J: TRBJ2-1; size: -; D: TRBD2; V: TRBV7-2; CDR3: CASSLEGTSGRFYNEQFF; DNA: TGTGCCAGCAGCTTAGAGGGGACTAGCGGGAGATTCTACAATGAGCAGTTCTTC
J: TRBJ2-1; size: -; D: -; V: TRBV5-1; CDR3: CASSGGTRNEQFF; DNA: TGCGCCAGCAGTGGCGGGACCCGCAATGAGCAGTTCTTC
J: TRBJ2-3; size: -; D: TRBD1; V: TRBV7-2; CDR3: CASSLGTGLETQYF; DNA: TGTGCCAGCAGCTTAGGGACAGGACTCGAGACCCAGTATTTT
J: TRBJ2-2; size: many; D: -; V: TRBV28; CDR3: CASETRNTGELFF; DNA: TGTGCCAGCGAGACACGGAACACCGGGGAGCTGTTTTTT
J: TRBJ2-7; size: -; D: TRBD2; V: TRBV7-2; CDR3: CASSGGTSGRTYEQYF; DNA: TGTGCCAGCAGCGGCGGGACTAGCGGGAGGACCTACGAGCAGTACTTC
J: TRBJ2-1; size: once; D: TRBD1; V: TRBV7-8; CDR3: CASSFRDSPSNEQFF; DNA: TGTGCCAGCAGCTTCCGGGACAGCCCGTCCAATGAGCAGTTCTTC
J: TRBJ2-6; size: many; D: -; V: TRBV6-1; CDR3: CASTASGANVLTF; DNA: TGTGCCAGCACCGCTTCCGGGGCCAACGTCCTGACTTTC
J: TRBJ2-2; size: -; D: -; V: TRBV7-2; CDR3: CASSRRGAVTGELFF; DNA: TGTGCCAGCAGCAGGAGGGGGGCCGTCACCGGGGAGCTGTTTTTT
J: TRBJ2-5; size: many; D: TRBD1; V: TRBV10-1; CDR3: CASETGARETQYF; DNA: TGCGCCAGCGAGACAGGGGCCCGGGAGACCCAGTACTTC
J: TRBJ2-5; size: many; D: TRBD2; V: TRBV28; CDR3: CASSPLGEAGGRETQYF; DNA: TGTGCCAGCAGTCCCCTCGGGGAAGCGGGGGGGAGGGAGACCCAGTACTTC
J: TRBJ2-2; size: -; D: -; V: TRBV7-2; CDR3: CASSPEGWHTGELFF; DNA: TGTGCCAGCAGCCCAGAGGGTTGGCACACCGGGGAGCTGTTTTTT
J: TRBJ2-3; size: once; D: -; V: TRBV7-3; CDR3: CASSLNGFLTDTQYF; DNA: TGTGCCAGCAGCTTAAATGGCTTCCTCACAGATACGCAGTATTTT
J: TRBJ2-3; size: medium-sized; D: -; V: TRBV6-1; CDR3: CASSFRGSSTDTQYF; DNA: TGTGCCAGCAGTTTCCGTGGGAGTAGCACAGATACGCAGTATTTT
J: TRBJ2-5; size: many; D: TRBD2; V: TRBV5-6; CDR3: CASSLPSGGAGKTQYF; DNA: TGTGCCAGCAGCTTACCTAGCGGGGGGGCTGGGAAGACCCAGTACTTC
J: TRBJ2-1; size: many; D: -; V: TRBV14; CDR3: CASSPRQGLNNEQFF; DNA: TGTGCCAGCAGCCCAAGGCAGGGGCTCAACAATGAGCAGTTCTTC
J: TRBJ2-5; size: -; D: -; V: TRBV6-6; CDR3: CASGISGHQETQYF; DNA: TGTGCCAGCGGAATCTCGGGACACCAAGAGACCCAGTACTTC
J: TRBJ2-7; size: -; D: -; V: TRBV11-3; CDR3: CASSLAERGDEQYF; DNA: TGTGCCAGCAGCTTAGCAGAGAGGGGGGACGAGCAGTACTTC
J: TRBJ1-2; size: -; D: TRBD1; V: TRBV7-2; CDR3: CASSLGQGSVGYTF; DNA: TGTGCCAGCAGCCTGGGACAGGGGTCGGTTGGCTACACCTTC
J: TRBJ2-7; size: -; D: -; V: TRBV11-2; CDR3: CASSLKGAGPYEQYF; DNA: TGTGCCAGCAGCTTAAAAGGGGCAGGCCCATACGAGCAGTACTTC
J: TRBJ2-7; size: -; D: -; V: TRBV7-7; CDR3: CASSLAAGDSYEQYF; DNA: TGTGCTAGCAGCTTAGCGGCAGGGGACTCCTACGAGCAGTACTTC
J: TRBJ2-7; size: -; D: -; V: TRBV7-8; CDR3: CASSLAVDSSYEQYF; DNA: TGTGCCAGCAGCTTAGCGGTTGACAGCTCCTACGAGCAGTACTTC
J: TRBJ2-5; size: -; D: TRBD2; V: TRBV7-2; CDR3: CASSLASGRLQETQYF; DNA: TGTGCCAGCAGCTTAGCGAGCGGGAGATTGCAAGAGACCCAGTACTTC
J: TRBJ2-5; size: -; D: TRBD2; V: TRBV7-9; CDR3: CASSAGDQETQYF; DNA: TGTGCCAGCAGCGCGGGGGACCAAGAGACCCAGTACTTC
J: TRBJ2-2; size: once; D: -; V: TRBV6-6; CDR3: CASSTIQGGDTGELFF; DNA: TGTGCCAGCAGTACAATACAGGGGGGGGACACCGGGGAGCTGTTTTTT
J: TRBJ2-3; size: -; D: -; V: TRBV19; CDR3: CASSTGPQGNTQYF; DNA: TGTGCCAGTAGTACCGGACCGCAGGGTAATACGCAGTATTTT
J: TRBJ2-5; size: -; D: TRBD1; V: TRBV5-1; CDR3: CASRDRVRSYQETQYF; DNA: TGCGCCAGCAGAGACAGGGTGCGGTCGTACCAAGAGACCCAGTACTTC
J: TRBJ2-5; size: -; D: TRBD2; V: TRBV7-2; CDR3: CASSSKRGGGETQYF; DNA: TGTGCCAGCAGCTCCAAGCGGGGGGGCGGGGAGACCCAGTACTTC
J: TRBJ2-2; size: many; D: TRBD1; V: TRBV5-4; CDR3: CASSSAQGRTTGELFF; DNA: TGTGCCAGCAGCTCCGCACAGGGGCGAACGACCGGGGAGCTGTTTTTT